This T cell receptor (beta chain) was profiled in a study of blood T cells in healthy people across ages. Trimming took off 6 bases at V and 7 bases at J, with 28 bases between the two ends. CDR1 is MNHEY, CDR2 SVGEGT, per germline. This CDR3 has 18 residues. Using a J-beta primer mix together with a sample-barcoded 5' primer, a second PCR was run for roughly 6 to 12 cycles. Each CDR3 protein gets one entry after TCRdb re-called the 5' RACE reads with MiXCR. The table records over a million distinct CDR3 sequences, under 55% of them present only once. Isolation per sample recovered at least 7 million PBMCs. No fewer than 5.5 micrograms of total RNA were isolated from every sample. Study-wide results and caveats: The study found more naive CD4+ cells and higher diversity in long-lived than aged donors. Among T cells, TCR beta diversity per million cells dropped roughly linearly as age rose.

Note on this clonotype: Its specificity is unknown.

The chain recombines TRBV6-2 or TRBV6-3 with TRBJ2-1, with a weak D call TRBD2 (5 bases). This TCR derives from a woman between 18 and 29 years old in good health. Specimen: blood. The CDR3 DNA is TGTGCCAGCAGCCGAACCCCCTATCTAGCAGTCTTGGGGAATGAGCAGTTCTTC. Protein: CASSRTPYLAVLGNEQFF.